This is a list of T cell receptor beta chains from one sample in a study of blood T cells in healthy people across ages. TCRdb redid the calling of the 5' RACE reads with MiXCR, one entry per CDR3 protein. The table lists 2 million or so distinct CDR3 sequences, around 48% of them singletons. The sequenced sample was blood. Every receptor here comes from a middle-aged woman in good health. CDR3s include the opening cysteine and the closing phenylalanine or tryptophan. The order of the fields is V gene, clone size, J gene, D gene, CDR3 protein, CDR3 DNA. A D gene is named only where the DNA matches it firmly. A row's size may be missing; if present it is once, few, many or a size class.

>TRBV24-1|NA|TRBJ2-3|NA
CATSDLGQPSTDTQYF
TGTGCCACCAGTGATTTAGGGCAGCCTAGCACAGATACGCAGTATTTT
>TRBV25-1|few|TRBJ2-1|NA
CASSEKSTDEQFF
TGTGCCAGCAGTGAAAAGTCGACGGATGAGCAGTTCTTC
>TRBV5-5|NA|TRBJ1-5|NA
CASSLSVRELQHF
TGTGCCAGCAGCTTAAGTGTACGCGAGCTCCAGCATTTT
>TRBV6-5|NA|TRBJ2-3|NA
CASSYDPDRSTDTQYF
TGTGCCAGCAGTTACGATCCGGACAGAAGCACAGATACGCAGTATTTT
>TRBV2|few|TRBJ2-5|TRBD2
CASKGLAGPAGTQYF
TGTGCCAGCAAAGGACTAGCGGGCCCCGCCGGGACCCAGTACTTC
>TRBV7-9|NA|TRBJ2-7|NA
CASSLGENYEQYF
TGTGCCAGCAGCTTAGGGGAAAACTACGAGCAGTACTTC
>TRBV28|NA|TRBJ1-2|NA
CASSLPHHHYGYTF
TGTGCCAGCAGTTTGCCGCACCACCACTATGGCTACACCTTC
>TRBV20-1|NA|TRBJ2-7|TRBD1
CSARDPGQGNYEQYF
TGCAGTGCTAGAGACCCGGGACAGGGGAACTACGAGCAGTACTTC
>TRBV12-3/TRBV12-4|few|TRBJ2-6|NA
CASSLLGTTSFSGANVLTF
TGTGCCAGCAGTTTATTGGGGACAACTTCTTTCTCTGGGGCCAACGTCCTGACTTTC
>TRBV5-5|NA|TRBJ2-5|NA
CASSPRSWQETQYF
TGTGCCAGCAGCCCCCGGTCTTGGCAAGAGACCCAGTACTTC
>TRBV6-2/TRBV6-3|NA|TRBJ2-7|NA
CASQRRSGYYEQYF
TGTGCCAGCCAAAGACGGAGCGGTTACTACGAGCAGTACTTC
>TRBV4-2|NA|TRBJ2-5|NA
CASSQEDSWQETQYF
TGTGCCAGCAGCCAAGAAGACAGTTGGCAAGAGACCCAGTACTTC
>TRBV2|few|TRBJ2-5|NA
CASSQERSGETQYF
TGTGCCAGCAGCCAGGAAAGGTCGGGGGAGACCCAGTACTTC
>TRBV27|NA|TRBJ2-4|TRBD1
CASSLGRQGAREQYF
TGTGCCAGCAGTCTTGGGCGACAGGGGGCGAGGGAGCAGTACTTC
>TRBV6-1|NA|TRBJ2-7|NA
CASIQTQPSFFYEQYF
TGTGCCAGCATTCAGACCCAGCCCTCCTTTTTCTACGAGCAGTACTTC
>TRBV7-9|NA|TRBJ1-1|NA
CASSLVGGGQAFF
TGTGCCAGCAGCTTAGTGGGGGGAGGACAAGCTTTCTTT
>TRBV14|few|TRBJ2-3|NA
CASSQENSSTDTQYF
TGTGCCAGCAGCCAAGAAAACAGCTCCACAGATACGCAGTATTTT
>TRBV28|few|TRBJ2-1|TRBD2
CASSLAGGWNEQFF
TGTGCCAGCAGTTTAGCGGGGGGGTGGAATGAGCAGTTCTTC
>TRBV20-1|many|TRBJ2-1|TRBD1
CSALSRGTYNEQFF
TGCAGTGCCTTAAGCAGGGGGACCTACAATGAGCAGTTCTTC
>TRBV28|NA|TRBJ2-5|NA
CASGLPGQEIQYF
TGTGCCAGCGGTTTGCCGGGCCAAGAGATCCAGTACTTC